Listed below are T cell receptor beta chains from one sample, sequenced in a study of cytomegalovirus exposure and HLA in healthy donors. The repertoire was sequenced with immunoSEQ multiplex PCR; TCRdb's copy has only in-frame clones and lacks some. The sample lists some 150,000 clones, around nine tenths occurring once. Sequenced: PBMCs. Every receptor here comes from a woman aged 25 to 39 in good health and CMV-seronegative. Both conserved end residues are part of each CDR3. D genes are given only for firm matches. For some rows the clone size is stated as once, few or many, or as a class when expanded; others skip it.

J: TRBJ1-4; D: NA; size: NA; V: TRBV7-6; CDR3: CASGLAAGASNEKLFF; DNA: TGTGCCAGCGGCTTAGCGGCAGGGGCCTCTAATGAAAAACTGTTTTTT
J: TRBJ2-7; D: TRBD2; size: NA; V: TRBV30; CDR3: CAWSVRLGSGREQYF; DNA: TGTGCCTGGAGTGTACGGCTGGGTAGCGGGAGGGAGCAGTACTTC
J: TRBJ1-1; D: NA; size: few; V: TRBV10-2; CDR3: CASSDSQGITEAFF; DNA: TGCGCCAGCAGTGATAGTCAGGGGATCACTGAAGCTTTCTTT
J: TRBJ1-2; D: NA; size: NA; V: TRBV9; CDR3: CASSVAADTNYGYTF; DNA: TGTGCCAGCAGCGTGGCTGCGGACACCAACTATGGCTACACCTTC
J: TRBJ1-4; D: NA; size: NA; V: TRBV4-3; CDR3: CASTLGGVGEKLFF; DNA: TGCGCCAGCACCCTTGGGGGGGTAGGGGAAAAACTGTTTTTT
J: TRBJ2-6; D: NA; size: NA; V: TRBV6-1; CDR3: CATLAPIGANVLTF; DNA: TGTGCCACCCTAGCCCCGATCGGGGCCAACGTCCTGACTTTC
J: TRBJ2-7; D: NA; size: NA; V: TRBV5-8; CDR3: CASSLNLRAYEQYF; DNA: TGTGCCAGCAGCTTGAACCTCCGGGCCTACGAGCAGTACTTC
J: TRBJ2-3; D: NA; size: NA; V: TRBV12-5; CDR3: CASGPTGADTQYF; DNA: TGTGCTAGTGGTCCGACGGGGGCAGATACGCAGTATTTT
J: TRBJ2-4; D: NA; size: NA; V: TRBV11-1; CDR3: CASSLPGGQGNIQYF; DNA: TGTGCCAGCAGCTTACCGGGGGGCCAGGGGAACATTCAGTACTTC
J: TRBJ2-2; D: TRBD1; size: NA; V: TRBV11-2; CDR3: CASSPGQGARTGELFF; DNA: TGTGCCAGCAGCCCCGGACAGGGGGCGCGGACCGGGGAGCTGTTTTTT
J: TRBJ1-4; D: TRBD1; size: few; V: TRBV28; CDR3: CASSSLDRFDEKLFF; DNA: TGTGCCAGCAGTTCCCTGGACAGGTTTGATGAAAAACTGTTTTTT
J: TRBJ1-2; D: TRBD1; size: NA; V: TRBV6-1; CDR3: CASSGGTGFYGYTF; DNA: TGTGCCAGCAGTGGCGGGACAGGGTTTTATGGCTACACCTTC
J: TRBJ2-7; D: NA; size: few; V: TRBV7-8; CDR3: CASSQRRGKPYEQYF; DNA: TGTGCCAGCAGCCAAAGGAGAGGGAAACCCTACGAGCAGTACTTC
J: TRBJ1-2; D: TRBD1; size: NA; V: TRBV2; CDR3: CASSDRTGGNYGYTF; DNA: TGTGCCAGCAGTGATCGGACAGGAGGCAACTATGGCTACACCTTC
J: TRBJ2-7; D: TRBD1; size: NA; V: TRBV9; CDR3: CASSLTGTGISYEQYF; DNA: TGTGCCAGCAGCCTCACCGGGACAGGGATTTCCTACGAGCAGTACTTC
J: TRBJ2-7; D: NA; size: NA; V: TRBV2; CDR3: CASSEQDGGKQYF; DNA: TGTGCCAGCAGTGAACAGGACGGAGGAAAGCAGTACTTC
J: TRBJ1-2; D: TRBD1; size: NA; V: TRBV7-9; CDR3: CASSFSVAGGYYGYTF; DNA: TGTGCCAGCAGCTTCTCGGTTGCAGGGGGTTACTATGGCTACACCTTC